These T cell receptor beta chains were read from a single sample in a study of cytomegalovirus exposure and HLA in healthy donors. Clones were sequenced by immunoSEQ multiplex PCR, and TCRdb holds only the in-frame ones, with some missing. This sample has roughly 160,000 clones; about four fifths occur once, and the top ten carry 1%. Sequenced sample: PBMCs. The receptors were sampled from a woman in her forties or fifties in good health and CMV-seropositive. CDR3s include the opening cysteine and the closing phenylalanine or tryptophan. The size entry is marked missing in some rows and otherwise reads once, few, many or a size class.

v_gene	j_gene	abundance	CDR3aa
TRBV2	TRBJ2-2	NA	CASSPTGVMRYTGELFF
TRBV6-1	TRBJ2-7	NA	CALGPRYEEQYF
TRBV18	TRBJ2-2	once	CASSRDRAEGTGELFF
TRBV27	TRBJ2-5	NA	CASSFRTSGSATQYF
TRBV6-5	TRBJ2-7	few	CASSYSTSAYEQYF
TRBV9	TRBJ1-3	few	CASSVVPSSGNTIYF
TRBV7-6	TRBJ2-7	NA	CASSLARGSGTSYEQYF
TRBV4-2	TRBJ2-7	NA	CASSQDVAESYEQYF
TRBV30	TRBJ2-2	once	CAWTRQENTGELFF
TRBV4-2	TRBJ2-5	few	CASSPTGGIGLQETQYF
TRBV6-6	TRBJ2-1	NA	CASKGTGGQGNEQFF
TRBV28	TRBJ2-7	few	CASSQRGEQYF
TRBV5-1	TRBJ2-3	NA	CASSLGSGPSTDTQYF
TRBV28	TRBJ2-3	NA	CASSPSGDTQYF
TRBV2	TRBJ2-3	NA	CASSETQVRQYF
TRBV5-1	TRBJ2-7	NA	CASKGGGPNEQYF
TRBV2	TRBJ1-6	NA	CASSPAGTINSPLHF
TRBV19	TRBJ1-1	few	CASSKDRENTEAFF
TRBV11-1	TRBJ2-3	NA	CASSLSGTGRMTDTQYF
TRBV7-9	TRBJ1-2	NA	CSSRRGGLSYTF
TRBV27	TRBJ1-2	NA	CASSLSWRTGGDGYTF
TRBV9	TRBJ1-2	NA	CASSTVRGYTF
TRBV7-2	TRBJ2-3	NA	CASRRGDSVYTQYF
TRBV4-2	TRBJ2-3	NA	CASSPSGLGVADTQYF
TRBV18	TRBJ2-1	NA	CASSPPARIYNEQFF
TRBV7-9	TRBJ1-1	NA	CASSLAGSYAFF
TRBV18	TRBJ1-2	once	CASSKAGGDYTF
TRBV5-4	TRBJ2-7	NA	CASSAAHRNSGEQYF
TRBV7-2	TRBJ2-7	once	CASSLVGTSGAYEQYF
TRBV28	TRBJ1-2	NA	CASSLGTGGYGYTF
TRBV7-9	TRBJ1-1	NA	CASRPGSGNTEAFF
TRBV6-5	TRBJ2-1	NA	CASSYSRGSSYNEQFF
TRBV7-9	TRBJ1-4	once	CSSSPPEASGLNEKLFF
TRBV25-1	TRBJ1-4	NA	CASSGPRARNEKLFF
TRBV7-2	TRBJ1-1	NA	CASSPQPNTEAFF
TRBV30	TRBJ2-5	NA	CAWGPRTGGQETQYF
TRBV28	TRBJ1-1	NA	CASSTGGLERNTEAFF
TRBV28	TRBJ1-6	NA	CASRRLNNSPLHF
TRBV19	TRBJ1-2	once	CASSSTGQGYGYTF
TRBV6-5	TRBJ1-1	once	CASSTRTEMNTEAFF
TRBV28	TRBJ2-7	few	CASSSSGGGRYGQYF
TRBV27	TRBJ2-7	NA	CASRFVAGGAYEQYF
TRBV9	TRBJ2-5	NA	CASSEGLAVETQYF